This TCR beta chain was recorded in a study of Graves' ophthalmopathy and Graves' hyperthyroidism (dated 2018 in TCRdb). For the wider study: Peripheral blood was collected at initial diagnosis, prior to any treatment. In more than five hyperthyroidism patients, T-cell repertoires of thyroid tissue and blood were compared. An independent validation cohort comprised under 20 hyperthyroidism patients and 15 to 17 patients who later progressed from hyperthyroidism to ophthalmopathy. In total, approximately 140 blood samples were TCR-sequenced: some 43 ophthalmopathy, 80 or so hyperthyroidism and some 17 hyperthyroidism-to-ophthalmopathy patients. Once sampling was done, hyperthyroidism patients were given methimazole at a starting dose of 30 mg daily, while ophthalmopathy patients were given high-dose intravenous methylprednisolone. The roughly 94 discovery patients were randomly split 7:3 into training and test sets. A discovery set of 95 to 100 patients (more than 40 ophthalmopathy, 55 to 65 stable hyperthyroidism) was enrolled to explore V-J signatures distinguishing ophthalmopathy from hyperthyroidism. TCR beta repertoire signatures were used to distinguish Graves' ophthalmopathy from Graves' hyperthyroidism and to predict progression to ophthalmopathy. What the research found in general, with its limitations: In validation, the model predicted ophthalmopathy progression with about 71% sensitivity and 72.22% specificity; roughly 12 predicted patients were CT-confirmed with GO in a median of approximately 6.5 months. Ophthalmopathy was separated from stable hyperthyroidism by the 13-signature model with 85% to 90% sensitivity and approximately 84% specificity in cross-validation and with 80%/75% in the test set. Sample size was not predetermined statistically, and investigators were not blinded to group allocation. Most expanded thyroid clonotypes with frequency above 0.001 were also detected in blood, suggesting blood repertoires may reflect the thyroid immune response.

For CDR1 and CDR2, the germline V gene (reference sequence) lists SGHKS and YYEKEE. Trimming at the junction amounts to 4 bases on V and 1 base on J, and the germline ends lie 11 bases apart. The CDR3 spans 14 residues, from the cysteine through the phenylalanine. The retained sequence is limited to the CDR3, 42 bases, with the frame set at the first base. This clonotype was observed many times. Its antigen has not been determined. Base qualities are not at hand, and no much larger clone is one base apart. For repertoire sequencing, the TCR beta CDR3 regions were amplified from RNA transcripts. The first round of RT-PCR was done with HTBI primers and the Qiagen OneStep RT-PCR kit, and was followed by a second round of multiplex PCR, then size selection and purification. Sequencing of the libraries was carried out on an Illumina HiSeq2000 in paired-end mode with 100 bp reads. Per the authors' processing: SOAPnuke was used for read processing, and reads with adapters, uncalled bases, a mean Phred below 15, or no exact constant-primer or identifier match were discarded. COPE v1.2.5 was used to merge the high-quality paired reads. Each unique nucleotide sequence was defined as a clonotype, and clonotypes were aligned to IMGT TRB V, D and J references with MiTCR v1.1. The analysis was limited to V-J combinations with a frequency above 0.0001, which together covered approximately 99% of repertoires. A TCR clonal expansion and chaos score per V-J combination was defined as the ratio of F50 clonal expansion to chaos observed in the TCRdist matrix. Welch's t-statistics and random forest were used to reduce the features to 10 to 15 V-J combinations, which were then used as input to a naive Bayes classifier. The Morisita-Horn index was used to measure how similar the thyroid and blood repertoires were. The public reads were reprocessed in TCRdb via fastp at Q25 and MiXCR, keeping in-frame beta chains. Every entry covers one CDR3 protein and lists the most common genes and DNA from its rows. TCRdb, not the authors, supplied the V and J calls. This sample is represented by approximately 380,000 distinct CDR3 sequences; around 21% of them were singletons. 3% of the sample belongs to the ten largest clones.

Stable hyperthyroidism was defined as no progression to ophthalmopathy within 18 months of follow-up. Hyperthyroidism patients were newly diagnosed, with disease duration under 2 months, and aged 18 to 65 years. Patients were excluded if they had other autoimmune diseases, uncontrolled infections, pregnancy or lactation. Clinical symptoms, serum thyroxine, TRAb, thyroid ultrasound and orbital computed tomography were used for diagnosis. Using Ficoll-Paque density gradient centrifugation, PBMCs were isolated from about 9.4 ml of fresh peripheral blood. Total RNA was extracted using Trizol reagent, and RNA quality was checked on an Agilent 2100 Bioanalyzer.

The TCR sequence derives from a woman in her late teens or twenties with stable Graves' hyperthyroidism. Donor details come from another sample of the same person, matched by shared clones. The chain links TRBV5-5 with TRBJ2-5, and the D gene may be TRBD1, 6 bases matching. Sample: peripheral blood. The DNA reads TGTGCCAGCAGCACCTACAGGGTCCAAGAGACCCAGTACTTC. Its protein product is CASSTYRVQETQYF.